These T cell receptor beta chains were read from a single sample in a study of OX40 agonist ivuxolimab in advanced cancers. The protocol was immunoSEQ multiplex PCR, while the TCRdb copy is restricted to in-frame clones and leaves out a portion. The sample has approximately 61,000 clones, 87% seen once. This specimen was CD4+ or CD8+ T cells sorted from blood, taken in a trial of the OX40 agonist ivuxolimab. These receptors were taken from an adult with an advanced solid tumor such as melanoma, head and neck, liver or kidney cancer. Both conserved end residues are part of each CDR3. The D gene is left open where the match is weak. Only part of the rows carry a size: once, few, many, or a class if the clone is expanded.

TRBV5-1,TRBD1,TRBJ2-7,NA,CASSLPGTGVFEQYF,TGCGCCAGCAGCTTGCCCGGGACAGGGGTTTTCGAGCAGTACTTC
TRBV7-2,NA,TRBJ2-7,NA,CASSRTVGSGYEQYF,TGTGCCAGCAGCCGGACCGTGGGCTCAGGGTACGAGCAGTACTTC
TRBV10-1,NA,TRBJ2-5,many,CATSGQLQETQYF,TGCGCCACCTCCGGACAGCTCCAAGAGACCCAGTACTTC
TRBV5-1,TRBD1,TRBJ1-4,few,CASSDRVGYSKLFF,TGCGCCAGCAGCGACAGGGTTGGGTATTCGAAACTGTTTTTT
TRBV19,TRBD2,TRBJ2-7,NA,CASSSRGAYEQYF,TGTGCCAGTAGTAGTCGGGGGGCCTACGAGCAGTACTTC
TRBV6-5,NA,TRBJ2-2,few,CASRLDGELFF,TGTGCCAGCCGTCTAGACGGGGAGCTGTTTTTT
TRBV5-6,TRBD2,TRBJ2-3,once,CASSNLPAGPTDTQYF,TGTGCCAGCAGCAATCTGCCAGCGGGGCCCACAGATACGCAGTATTTT
TRBV5-1,NA,TRBJ1-1,few,CASSIQGWGNTEAFF,TGCGCCAGCAGCATACAGGGCTGGGGGAACACTGAAGCTTTCTTT
TRBV5-1,NA,TRBJ1-3,NA,CASSPQAVSGNTIYF,TGCGCCAGCAGCCCCCAGGCAGTCTCTGGAAACACCATATATTTT
TRBV5-1,TRBD1,TRBJ2-5,NA,CASSGGQGRQETQYF,TGCGCCAGCAGCGGGGGACAGGGGCGCCAAGAGACCCAGTACTTC
TRBV7-2,TRBD1,TRBJ2-7,NA,CASSLTGVYEQYF,TGTGCCAGCAGCTTGACAGGGGTCTACGAGCAGTACTTC
TRBV2,NA,TRBJ1-5,few,CASSERQGRQPQHF,TGTGCCAGCAGTGAACGACAAGGCCGCCAGCCCCAGCATTTT
TRBV19,TRBD1,TRBJ1-5,NA,CASSGPGQGFQPQHF,TGTGCCAGTAGTGGACCGGGACAGGGGTTCCAGCCCCAGCATTTT
TRBV5-1,NA,TRBJ2-1,NA,CASSLVYNEQFF,TGCGCCAGCAGCTTGGTCTACAATGAGCAGTTCTTC
TRBV5-6,NA,TRBJ2-3,NA,CASSLWRSTDTQYF,TGTGCCAGCAGCTTGTGGAGGAGCACAGATACGCAGTATTTT
TRBV7-9,TRBD1,TRBJ1-4,NA,CASSPRLNRGHNEKLFF,TGTGCCAGCAGCCCCCGCCTGAACAGGGGTCATAATGAAAAACTGTTTTTT
TRBV4-1,NA,TRBJ1-4,NA,CASSQAIGAGAINEKLFF,TGCGCCAGCAGCCAGGCGATAGGCGCAGGGGCGATTAATGAAAAACTGTTTTTT
TRBV9,NA,TRBJ2-5,once,CASSGGVPGLQETQYF,TGTGCCAGCAGCGGAGGCGTGCCCGGACTCCAAGAGACCCAGTACTTC
TRBV29-1,NA,TRBJ2-5,NA,CSGGRVQETQYF,TGCAGCGGGGGCAGGGTTCAAGAGACCCAGTACTTC
TRBV19,NA,TRBJ2-1,NA,CASSIQINEQFF,TGTGCCAGTAGTATCCAAATCAATGAGCAGTTCTTC
TRBV5-1,NA,TRBJ1-1,NA,CASSYRGETEAFF,TGCGCCAGCAGCTACCGGGGTGAGACTGAAGCTTTCTTT
TRBV29-1,NA,TRBJ2-7,NA,CSARGPSYEQYF,TGCAGCGCCCGGGGGCCCTCCTACGAGCAGTACTTC
TRBV7-2,NA,TRBJ2-2,NA,CASSLASKGGELFF,TGTGCCAGCAGCTTAGCGTCCAAGGGCGGGGAGCTGTTTTTT
TRBV19,NA,TRBJ1-1,once,CASSRGPGQMNTEAFF,TGTGCCAGTAGTAGGGGCCCCGGACAGATGAACACTGAAGCTTTCTTT
TRBV11-2,TRBD2,TRBJ2-1,NA,CASSLRRLGLAGGGNEQFF,TGTGCCAGCAGCTTAAGGAGGCTGGGACTAGCGGGAGGGGGCAATGAGCAGTTCTTC
TRBV12-5,TRBD2,TRBJ2-7,NA,CASGSRPLPIGLELAGSYEQYF,TGTGCTAGTGGTTCCCGACCCTTACCAATTGGACTAGAATTAGCGGGGTCCTACGAGCAGTACTTC
TRBV7-9,TRBD1,TRBJ2-3,NA,CASSSSTGVIGTDTQYF,TGTGCCAGCAGCTCGTCGACAGGGGTGATCGGCACAGATACGCAGTATTTT
TRBV7-2,TRBD1,TRBJ2-5,NA,CASSQRGTGQETQYF,TGTGCCAGCAGCCAACGCGGGACAGGGCAAGAGACCCAGTACTTC
TRBV29-1,NA,TRBJ1-5,NA,CSVLGTLGSSQHF,TGCAGCGTTCTTGGGACGTTGGGCTCATCCCAGCATTTT
TRBV5-6,NA,TRBJ2-7,NA,CASSRRTAYEQYF,TGTGCCAGCAGCCGGAGGACAGCCTACGAGCAGTACTTC
TRBV19,NA,TRBJ2-1,NA,CASSRSSYSSYNEQFF,TGTGCCAGTAGTAGGTCCTCTTATAGCTCCTACAATGAGCAGTTCTTC
TRBV19,NA,TRBJ2-1,NA,CASSIRGYNEQFF,TGTGCCAGTAGTATTCGAGGCTACAATGAGCAGTTCTTC
TRBV4-3,NA,TRBJ1-2,NA,CASSQSGNSAGGYTF,TGCGCCAGCAGCCAATCGGGTAATTCGGCGGGGGGCTACACCTTC
TRBV5-5,NA,TRBJ2-3,NA,CASDTQYF,TGTGCGTCAGATACGCAGTATTTT
TRBV11-1,NA,TRBJ1-2,NA,CASSANRALYGYTF,TGTGCCAGCAGCGCCAACAGGGCGCTCTATGGCTACACCTTC
TRBV18,TRBD1,TRBJ2-7,NA,CASSPGTGDYEQYF,TGTGCCAGCTCCCCCGGGACAGGGGACTACGAGCAGTACTTC
TRBV13,TRBD1,TRBJ1-6,NA,CASSLVGQGNSPLHF,TGTGCCAGCAGCTTAGTGGGACAGGGGAATTCACCCCTCCACTTT
TRBV5-1,TRBD2,TRBJ2-2,NA,CASSYPGLAGGNTGELFF,TGCGCCAGCAGCTACCCGGGACTAGCGGGGGGGAACACCGGGGAGCTGTTTTTT
TRBV7-7,TRBD1,TRBJ2-6,NA,CASSGDRQSRANVLTF,TGTGCCAGCAGCGGGGACAGACAAAGTCGGGCCAACGTCCTGACTTTC
TRBV29-1,TRBD1,TRBJ1-2,NA,CSVEPGGARGYTF,TGCAGCGTTGAGCCAGGGGGGGCGAGAGGCTACACCTTC
TRBV6-5,TRBD2,TRBJ2-5,NA,CASSAGLAGLAQYF,TGTGCCAGCAGTGCGGGACTAGCGGGACTAGCCCAGTACTTC
TRBV30,NA,TRBJ1-4,NA,CAWTRDWPGGGKLFF,TGTGCCTGGACCCGAGATTGGCCGGGAGGGGGAAAACTGTTTTTT
TRBV30,NA,TRBJ1-3,NA,CAWQADTGNTIYF,TGTGCCTGGCAGGCGGATACTGGAAACACCATATATTTT
TRBV18,NA,TRBJ2-5,NA,CASSPPISAWETQYF,TGTGCCAGCTCACCACCGATTAGCGCGTGGGAGACCCAGTACTTC
TRBV9,NA,TRBJ2-7,NA,CASSPQAVSSYEQYF,TGTGCCAGCAGCCCACAGGCTGTTAGCTCCTACGAGCAGTACTTC
TRBV4-3,TRBD1,TRBJ2-7,NA,CASSLSWTGSSYEQYF,TGCGCCAGCAGCCTCTCCTGGACAGGCAGCTCCTACGAGCAGTACTTC
TRBV9,NA,TRBJ2-2,once,CASSVQGAIGTGELFF,TGTGCCAGCAGCGTCCAGGGTGCAATAGGCACCGGGGAGCTGTTTTTT